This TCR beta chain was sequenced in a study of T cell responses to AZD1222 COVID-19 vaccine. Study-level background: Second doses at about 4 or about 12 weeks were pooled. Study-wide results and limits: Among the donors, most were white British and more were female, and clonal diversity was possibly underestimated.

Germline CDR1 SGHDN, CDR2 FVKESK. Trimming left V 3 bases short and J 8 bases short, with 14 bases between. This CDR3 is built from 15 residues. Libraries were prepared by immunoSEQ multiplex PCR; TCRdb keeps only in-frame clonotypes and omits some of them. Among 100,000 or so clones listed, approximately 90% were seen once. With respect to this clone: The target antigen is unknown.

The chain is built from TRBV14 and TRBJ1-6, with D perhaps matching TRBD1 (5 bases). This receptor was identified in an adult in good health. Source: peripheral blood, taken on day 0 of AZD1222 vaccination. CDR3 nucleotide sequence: TGTGCCAGCAGCCACAGACGGGACGGCCATTCACCCCTCCACTTT. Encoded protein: CASSHRRDGHSPLHF.